Sequencing of this T cell receptor (beta chain) was carried out in a study of blood T cell repertoires in COVID-19 (TCRdb year 2020). For the study in its entirety: Collaborator samples came from the United States, Italy and Spain and covered acute and convalescent phases of COVID-19. The material from the prospective study consisted of cDNA or gDNA derived from T cells, B-cell-depleted T cells, or PBMCs. The sample metadata nearly always contained a de-identified subject ID, COVID-19 status, age in years and sex. The dataset comprised deeply sampled blood TCRbeta repertoires from subjects exposed to, actively infected with, or recovered from COVID-19. The repertoires were released in a freely available public database meant as a resource for research on the immune response to SARS-CoV-2. The samples were drawn from the first 160 participants of the ongoing ImmuneRACE study and from some 1,300 subjects provided by 6 global collaborators. HLA class I and class II types, where available, came from metadata supplied by the sample provider rather than from assay-based typing. Study-level results and caveats: The amount of clinical and demographic metadata varied by source and participant and was provided uncurated.

The immunoSEQ Assay, a bias-controlled multiplex PCR, was used to amplify TCRbeta CDR3 regions from genomic DNA. For the original study's pipeline: Nucleated cell counts per sample were estimated from amplification of reference gene primers within the assay. Sequence reads were collapsed and filtered to measure the absolute abundance of every unique TCRbeta CDR3 rearrangement. Productive Simpson clonality was computed per sample as the square root of Simpson's diversity index over productive rearrangements. TCRdb limited this immuneACCESS table to in-frame rearrangements with V and J called. A share of clones is missing; checked studies link under half to unresolved V genes, and the rest is unexplained. D and trimming come from the DNA, and the V and J calls and clone size come from that table. This sample lists roughly 140,000 clones; 70% to 90% were detected once. The ten largest make up around 2.9% of the sample.

As concerns this clone: Its antigen is currently not known. Base qualities are missing; no much larger clone stands one base away.

Including the terminal cysteine and phenylalanine, the CDR3 comprises 14 residues. The DNA shown is the 42-base CDR3, in frame from base 1. Sequences LGHDT (CDR1) and YNNKEL (CDR2) are obtained from the germline V gene (reference sequence). The V and J ends are trimmed by 0 bases and 11 bases, leaving 13 bases between them. The collaborating institutions used their own protocols to collect whole blood in K2EDTA tubes. For TCRbeta analysis, collaborator samples were shipped as frozen whole blood, as isolated PBMCs, or as DNA extracted from either sample type. The sequencing input was peripheral blood. The source of this sequence is a man over 45 with acute or convalescent COVID-19. The chain is assembled from TRBV3-1 (or the pseudogene TRBV3-2) and TRBJ1-4; no D segment can be confidently identified. The DNA sequence is given as TGTGCCAGCAGCCAAGAACGGCGGGCCATTAAACTGTTTTTT. It encodes CASSQERRAIKLFF.